The present T cell receptor (beta chain) was sequenced within a study of CD8 T cells in Susac syndrome. This CDR3 is built from 12 residues. Trimming shortened V by 7 bases and J by 1 base, and 7 bases separated the two germline ends. From germline, CDR1 is LNHDA and CDR2 SQIVND (reference sequence). The RNA input was roughly 0.45 to 1 ug, and it was reverse transcribed with random hexamers. TCRdb re-analysed the immunoSEQ multiplex PCR reads in MiXCR, keeping a single row per CDR3 protein. The table has about 440,000 distinct CDR3 sequences, more than 80% seen once. The V call is TRBV19, the J call TRBJ1-1; TRBD1 might be the D (5 bases). The origin of this receptor is a human donor with multiple sclerosis. The sequenced material came from CD8+ T cells from PBMCs. CDR3 DNA: TGTGCCAGTATGACAGCGAACACTGAAGCTTTCTTT. It specifies CASMTANTEAFF. Supplemented by reference TRBV19 and TRBJ1-1, the full variable domain reads DGGITQSPKYLFRKEGQNVTLSCEQNLNHDAMYWYRQDPGQGLRLIYYSQIVNDFQKGDIAEGYSVSREKKESFPLTVTSAQKNPTAFYLCASMTANTEAFFGQGTRLTVV.